One TCR beta chain is described in this entry. This sample includes further DNA sequences coding for the same CDR3. This sample stems from a study of OX40 agonist ivuxolimab in advanced cancers. Sequenced by immunoSEQ multiplex PCR; TCRdb stores in-frame clones only, minus some. The sample has about 94,000 clones; around nine tenths are singletons. Sample: CD4+ or CD8+ T cells sorted from blood, taken in a trial of the OX40 agonist ivuxolimab. The clonotype was recovered from an adult with an advanced solid tumor such as melanoma, head and neck, liver or kidney cancer.

CDR3 coding DNA: TGCGCCAGCAGCTTGTCTAGCGGGGGGGCAGATACGCAGTATTTT. It encodes CASSLSSGGADTQYF. The chain has TRBV5-1 and TRBJ2-3, with TRBD2 matching over 12 bases. Losses at the gene ends were 1 base for V and 4 bases for J; bases not matched to a gene: 1. The CDR3 contains 15 residues. Germline loops: CDR1 SGHRS, CDR2 YFSETQ. Using reference TRBV5-1 and TRBJ2-3 for the parts outside the CDR3, the full variable domain is KAGVTQTPRYLIKTRGQQVTLSCSPISGHRSVSWYQQTPGQGLQFLFEYFSETQRNKGNFPGRFSGRQFSNSRSEMNVSTLELGDSALYLCASSLSSGGADTQYFGPGTRLTVL.